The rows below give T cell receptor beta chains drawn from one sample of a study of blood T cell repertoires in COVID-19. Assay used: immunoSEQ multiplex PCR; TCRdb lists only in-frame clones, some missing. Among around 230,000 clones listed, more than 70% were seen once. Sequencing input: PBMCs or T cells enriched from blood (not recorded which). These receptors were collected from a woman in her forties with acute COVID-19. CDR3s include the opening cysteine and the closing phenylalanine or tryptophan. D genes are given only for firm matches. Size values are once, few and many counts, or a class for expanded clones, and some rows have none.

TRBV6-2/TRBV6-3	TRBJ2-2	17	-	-	CASSYSKTGVNTGELFF	TGTGCCAGCAGTTACTCTAAGACGGGGGTGAACACCGGGGAGCTGTTTTTT
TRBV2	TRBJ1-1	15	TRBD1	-	CASSERAGGDTEAFF	TGTGCCAGCAGTGAAAGGGCAGGGGGTGATACTGAAGCTTTCTTT
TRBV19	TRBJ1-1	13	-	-	CASSMWGGTEAFF	TGTGCCAGTAGTATGTGGGGGGGAACTGAAGCTTTCTTT
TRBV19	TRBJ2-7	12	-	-	CASSIWGDEQYF	TGTGCCAGTAGTATTTGGGGGGACGAGCAGTACTTC
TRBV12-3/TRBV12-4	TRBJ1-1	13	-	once	CASSTGGLTEAFF	TGTGCCAGCAGCACGGGTGGACTCACTGAAGCTTTCTTT
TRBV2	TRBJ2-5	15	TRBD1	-	CASSPRDRGPETQYF	TGTGCCAGCAGTCCACGGGACAGGGGGCCCGAGACCCAGTACTTC
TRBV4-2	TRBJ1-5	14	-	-	CASSQDNSNQPQHF	TGTGCCAGCAGCCAAGATAATAGCAATCAGCCCCAGCATTTT
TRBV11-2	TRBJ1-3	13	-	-	CASSPAGGNTIYF	TGTGCCAGCAGCCCCGCGGGAGGAAACACCATATATTTT
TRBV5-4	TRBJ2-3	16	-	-	CASSSPRDSLGDTQYF	TGTGCCAGCAGCTCCCCCCGGGACTCCCTCGGGGATACGCAGTATTTT
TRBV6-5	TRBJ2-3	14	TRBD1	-	CASSNRGESDTQYF	TGTGCCAGCAGTAACAGGGGGGAGTCAGATACGCAGTATTTT
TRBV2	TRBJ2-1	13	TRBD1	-	CASSLRPGQGQFF	TGTGCCAGCAGTCTTAGACCGGGACAGGGGCAGTTCTTC
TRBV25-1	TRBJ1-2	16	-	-	CASSELQGGTNYGYTF	TGTGCCAGCAGTGAATTACAGGGCGGTACAAACTATGGCTACACCTTC
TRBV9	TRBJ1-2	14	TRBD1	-	CASSGRQGGYGYTF	TGTGCCAGCAGCGGCCGACAGGGTGGTTATGGCTACACCTTC
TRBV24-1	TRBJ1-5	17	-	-	CATSDNRGGSLNQPQHF	TGTGCCACCAGTGACAATCGGGGGGGGTCCCTTAATCAGCCCCAGCATTTT
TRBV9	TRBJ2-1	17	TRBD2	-	CASSVHWASGGAGEQFF	TGTGCCAGCAGCGTGCATTGGGCTAGCGGGGGGGCTGGTGAGCAGTTCTTC
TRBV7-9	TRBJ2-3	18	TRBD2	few	CASSLKVRLAGVSDTQYF	TGTGCCAGCAGCTTAAAGGTTCGGCTAGCGGGAGTGTCAGATACGCAGTATTTT